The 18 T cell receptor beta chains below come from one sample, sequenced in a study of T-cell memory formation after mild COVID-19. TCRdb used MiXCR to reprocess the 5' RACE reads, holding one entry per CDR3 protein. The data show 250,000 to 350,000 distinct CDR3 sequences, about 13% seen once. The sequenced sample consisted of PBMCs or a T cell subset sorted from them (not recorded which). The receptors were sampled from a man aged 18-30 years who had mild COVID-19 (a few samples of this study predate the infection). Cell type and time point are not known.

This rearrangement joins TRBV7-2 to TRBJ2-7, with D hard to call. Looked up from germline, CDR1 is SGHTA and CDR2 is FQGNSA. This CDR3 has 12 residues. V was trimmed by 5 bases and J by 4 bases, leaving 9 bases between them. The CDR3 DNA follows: TGTGCCAGCAGCGAAGTACGGTACGAGCAGTACTTC. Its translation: CASSEVRYEQYF.

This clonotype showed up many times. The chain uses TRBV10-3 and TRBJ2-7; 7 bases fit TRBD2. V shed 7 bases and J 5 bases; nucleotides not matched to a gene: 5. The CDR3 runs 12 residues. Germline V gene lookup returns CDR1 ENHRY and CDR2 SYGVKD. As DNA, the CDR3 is TGTGCCATCAAAACTAGCGATGACGAGCAGTACTTC. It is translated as CAIKTSDDEQYF.

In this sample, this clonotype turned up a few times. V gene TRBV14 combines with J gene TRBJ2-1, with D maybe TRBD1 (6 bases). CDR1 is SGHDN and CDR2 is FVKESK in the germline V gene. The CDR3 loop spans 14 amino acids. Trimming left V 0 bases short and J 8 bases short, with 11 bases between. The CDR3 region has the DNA TGTGCCAGCAGCCAAGACTTCAGGGGCTATGAGCAGTTCTTC. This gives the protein CASSQDFRGYEQFF.

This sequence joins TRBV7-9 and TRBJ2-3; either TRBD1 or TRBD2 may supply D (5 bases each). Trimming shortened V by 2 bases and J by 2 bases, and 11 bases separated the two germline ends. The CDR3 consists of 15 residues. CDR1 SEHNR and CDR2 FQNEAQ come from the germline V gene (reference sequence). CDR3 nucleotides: TGTGCCAGCAGCTTATTCATGGGGGACACAGATACGCAGTATTTT. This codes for CASSLFMGDTDTQYF.

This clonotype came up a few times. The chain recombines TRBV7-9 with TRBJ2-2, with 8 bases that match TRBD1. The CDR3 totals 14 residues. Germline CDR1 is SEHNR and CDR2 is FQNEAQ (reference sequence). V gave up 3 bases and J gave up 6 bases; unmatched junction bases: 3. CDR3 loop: CASSFQGAAGELFF. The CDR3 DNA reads TGTGCCAGCAGCTTCCAGGGGGCAGCCGGGGAGCTGTTTTTT.

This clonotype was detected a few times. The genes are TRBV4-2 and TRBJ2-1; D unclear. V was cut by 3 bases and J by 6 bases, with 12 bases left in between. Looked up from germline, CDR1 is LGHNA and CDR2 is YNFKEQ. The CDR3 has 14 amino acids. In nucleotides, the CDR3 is TGTGCCAGCAGCCATGAGGCGTACTTCAATGAGCAGTTCTTC. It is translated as CASSHEAYFNEQFF.

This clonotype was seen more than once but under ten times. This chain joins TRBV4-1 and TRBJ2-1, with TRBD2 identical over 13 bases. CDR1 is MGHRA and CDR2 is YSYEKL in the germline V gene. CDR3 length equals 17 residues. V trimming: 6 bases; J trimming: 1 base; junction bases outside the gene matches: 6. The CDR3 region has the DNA TGCGCCAGCAGTCCTTGGACTAGCGGGGGTTCCTACAATGAGCAGTTCTTC. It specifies CASSPWTSGGSYNEQFF.

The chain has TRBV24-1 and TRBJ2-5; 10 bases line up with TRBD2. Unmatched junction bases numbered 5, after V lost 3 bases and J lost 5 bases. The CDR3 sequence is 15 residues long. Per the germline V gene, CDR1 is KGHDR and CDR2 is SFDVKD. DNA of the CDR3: TGTGCCACCAGTGATCCAGCGGGGGGGCTCGAGACCCAGTACTTC. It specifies CATSDPAGGLETQYF.

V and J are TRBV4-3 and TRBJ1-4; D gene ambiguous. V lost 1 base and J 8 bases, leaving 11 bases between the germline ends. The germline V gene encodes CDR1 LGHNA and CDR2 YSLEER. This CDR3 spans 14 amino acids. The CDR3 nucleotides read TGCGCCAGCAGCCAAGGCTCCTCTGGCGAAAAACTGTTTTTT. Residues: CASSQGSSGEKLFF.

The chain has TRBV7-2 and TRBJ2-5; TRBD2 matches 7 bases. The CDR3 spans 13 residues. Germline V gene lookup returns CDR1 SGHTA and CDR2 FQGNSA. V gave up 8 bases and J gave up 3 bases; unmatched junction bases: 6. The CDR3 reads CASYSGAEETQYF. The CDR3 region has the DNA TGTGCCAGCTACAGCGGGGCGGAAGAGACCCAGTACTTC.

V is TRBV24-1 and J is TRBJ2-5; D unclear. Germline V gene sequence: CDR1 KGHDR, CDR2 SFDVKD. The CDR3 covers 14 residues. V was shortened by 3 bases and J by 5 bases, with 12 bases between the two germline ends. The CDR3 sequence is CATSDPGPGETQYF. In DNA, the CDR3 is TGTGCCACCAGTGATCCTGGCCCTGGGGAGACCCAGTACTTC.

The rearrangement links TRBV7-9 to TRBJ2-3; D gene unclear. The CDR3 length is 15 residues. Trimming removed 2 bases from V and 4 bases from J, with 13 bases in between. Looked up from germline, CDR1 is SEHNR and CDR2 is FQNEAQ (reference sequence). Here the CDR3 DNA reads TGTGCCAGCAGCTTACTAGGACCATTTTCAGATACGCAGTATTTT. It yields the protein CASSLLGPFSDTQYF.

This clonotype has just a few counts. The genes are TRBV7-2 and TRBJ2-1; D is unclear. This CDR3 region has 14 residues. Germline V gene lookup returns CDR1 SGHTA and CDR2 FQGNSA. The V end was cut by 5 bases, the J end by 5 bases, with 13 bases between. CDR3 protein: CASSVAGVDNEQFF. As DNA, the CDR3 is TGTGCCAGCAGCGTGGCCGGAGTTGACAATGAGCAGTTCTTC. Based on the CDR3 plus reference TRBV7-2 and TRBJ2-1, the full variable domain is GAGVSQSPSNKVTEKGKDVELRCDPISGHTALYWYRQSLGQGLEFLIYFQGNSAPDKSGLPSDRFSAERTGGSVSTLTIQRTQQEDSAVYLCASSVAGVDNEQFFGPGTRLTVL.

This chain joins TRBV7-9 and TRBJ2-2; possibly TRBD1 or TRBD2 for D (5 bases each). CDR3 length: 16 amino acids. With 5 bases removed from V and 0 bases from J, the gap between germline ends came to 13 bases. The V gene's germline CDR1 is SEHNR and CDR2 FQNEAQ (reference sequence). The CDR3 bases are TGTGCCAGCAGCCGAGGGTGGGGGTCGAACACCGGGGAGCTGTTTTTT. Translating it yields CASSRGWGSNTGELFF.

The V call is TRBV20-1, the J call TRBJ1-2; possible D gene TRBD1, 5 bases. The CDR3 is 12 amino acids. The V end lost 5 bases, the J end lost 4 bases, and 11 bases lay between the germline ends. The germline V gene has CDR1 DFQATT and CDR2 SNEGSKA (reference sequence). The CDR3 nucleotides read TGCAGTGCTGGGGCCTCCTCCTATGGCTACACCTTC. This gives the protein CSAGASSYGYTF.

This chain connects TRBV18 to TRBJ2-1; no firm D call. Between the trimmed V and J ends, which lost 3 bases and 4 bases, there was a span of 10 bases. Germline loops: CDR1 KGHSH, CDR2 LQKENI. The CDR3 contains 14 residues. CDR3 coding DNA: TGTGCCAGCTCACCTGACCCCAGTTACAATGAGCAGTTCTTC. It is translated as CASSPDPSYNEQFF.

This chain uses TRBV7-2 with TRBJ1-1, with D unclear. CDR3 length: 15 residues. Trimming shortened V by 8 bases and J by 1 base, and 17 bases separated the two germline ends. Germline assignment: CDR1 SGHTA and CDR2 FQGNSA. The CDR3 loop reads CASLPWVRPNTEAFF. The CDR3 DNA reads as TGTGCCAGCTTACCCTGGGTTAGGCCGAACACTGAAGCTTTCTTT.

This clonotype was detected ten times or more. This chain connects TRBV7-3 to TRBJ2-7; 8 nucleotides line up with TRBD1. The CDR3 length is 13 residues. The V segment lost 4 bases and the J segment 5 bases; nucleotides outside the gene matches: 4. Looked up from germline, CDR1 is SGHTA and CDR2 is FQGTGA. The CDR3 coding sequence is TGTGCCAGCAGCTGGACAGGGCGGGACGAGCAGTACTTC. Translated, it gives CASSWTGRDEQYF.